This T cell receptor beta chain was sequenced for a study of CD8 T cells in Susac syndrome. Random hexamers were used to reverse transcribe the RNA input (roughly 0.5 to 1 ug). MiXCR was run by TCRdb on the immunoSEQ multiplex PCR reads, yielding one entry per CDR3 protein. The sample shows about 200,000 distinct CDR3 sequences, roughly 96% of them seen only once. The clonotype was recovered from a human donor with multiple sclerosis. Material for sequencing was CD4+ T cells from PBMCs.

DNA for the CDR3: TGTGCCAGCTCACCACCTACACAGAACACTGAAGCTTTCTTT. Residues: CASSPPTQNTEAFF. V is TRBV18 and J is TRBJ1-1; D is undetermined. Germline V lookup: CDR1 KGHSH, CDR2 LQKENI. This CDR3 region has 14 residues. V lost 0 bases, J lost 1 base, and 6 bases lay in between.